Sequencing of this T cell receptor (beta chain) was carried out in a study of CD8 T cells in Susac syndrome. Study conclusions and caveats: An acknowledgment was made by the study that its TCR sequencing and HLA analysis involved relatively few individuals.

Notes on this clonotype: The antigen is unknown.

The CDR3 spans 12 residues. The germline CDR1 and CDR2 sequences are SQVTM and ANQGSEA. V was cut by 4 bases and J by 3 bases, with 6 bases left in between. An amount of RNA that ranged from roughly 0.5 to 1 ug was reverse transcribed with random hexamers. TCRdb itself ran the immunoSEQ multiplex PCR reads through MiXCR, one entry per CDR3 protein. Among some 130,000 distinct CDR3 sequences listed, around 94% were seen once. The T cells that were sequenced for TCR beta were CD8+ and CD4+ cells from blood. The source of this sequence is a human donor with multiple sclerosis. V and J are TRBV29-1 and TRBJ2-2; no firm D call. The source material was CD4+ T cells from PBMCs. As DNA, the CDR3 is TGCAGCGTTGCATCAGACACCGGGGAGCTGTTTTTT. This codes for CSVASDTGELFF.